This T cell receptor (beta chain) appears in the sequencing data of a study of T cells after yellow fever vaccination. The study's findings and limits: Most primary-vaccination clones recurred post-booster (around 95% CD4, roughly 87% CD8). It was a weaker secondary response, yet one that peaked faster, at day 5 versus 15.

This clonotype was counted only a few times. The antigen remains unidentified. TCRdb analysed the 5' RACE reads with MiXCR anew, one entry per CDR3 protein. The sample has about 350,000 distinct CDR3 sequences; approximately 8% are singletons. With 3 bases removed from V and 3 bases from J, the gap between germline ends came to 12 bases. The CDR3 covers 14 residues. Looked up from germline, CDR1 is SGHDT and CDR2 is YYEEEE. The sequence derives from a young man who received the YFV17D yellow fever vaccine. The material was PBMCs, obtained more than 40 days after the first yellow fever vaccination. The chain carries TRBV5-6 and TRBJ1-1, with D hard to call. In DNA form, the CDR3 reads TGTGCCAGCAGCTCGAAGGGAGGTTACACTGAAGCTTTCTTT. Translation: CASSSKGGYTEAFF.